Listed below are T cell receptor beta chains from one sample, sequenced in a study of tumor-infiltrating lymphocytes in primary liver carcinoma. TCRdb re-derived calls from the multiplex PCR reads in MiXCR, one entry per CDR3 protein. The sample lists 250,000 to 350,000 distinct CDR3 sequences; almost 60% were seen once. The sample consisted of peripheral blood. These receptors were taken from a woman younger than 45 with primary liver carcinoma and hepatitis B virus infection. Each CDR3 is given with its conserved first and last residue. The order of the fields is clone size, D gene, J gene, V gene, CDR3 protein, CDR3 DNA. A D gene is named only where the DNA matches it firmly. Clone size is shown for a subset of rows, as once, few, many or a class of expanded clone.

few,-,TRBJ2-2,TRBV12-3/TRBV12-4,CASRLSRRTGELFF,TGTGCCAGCAGACTCTCTAGGAGAACCGGGGAGCTGTTTTTT
-,-,TRBJ2-4,TRBV28,CASGAILGGQYF,TGTGCCAGCGGGGCCATACTCGGCGGCCAGTACTTC
-,-,TRBJ2-1,TRBV24-1,CATRGGPSSYNEQFF,TGTGCCACCAGGGGCGGACCGAGCTCCTACAATGAGCAGTTCTTC
-,-,TRBJ1-2,TRBV6-6,CASSYPRTERDGYTF,TGCGCCAGCAGTTACCCCAGGACAGAGCGGGATGGCTACACCTTC
-,-,TRBJ1-5,TRBV6-2/TRBV6-3,CASRYPGKSGNQPQHF,TGTGCCAGCAGATACCCGGGGAAATCGGGCAATCAGCCCCAGCATTTT
-,-,TRBJ1-5,TRBV12-3/TRBV12-4,CASSPVGRAGGNQPQHF,TGTGCCAGCAGTCCAGTGGGTAGGGCTGGCGGCAATCAGCCCCAGCATTTT
-,-,TRBJ2-3,TRBV7-9,CASSLGGSITDTQYF,TGTGCCAGCAGCTTAGGTGGGAGTATCACAGATACGCAGTATTTT
few,TRBD2,TRBJ2-5,TRBV13,CASSLSRGRVFQETQYF,TGTGCCAGCAGCTTGAGTCGCGGGAGGGTTTTTCAAGAGACCCAGTACTTC
once,-,TRBJ2-1,TRBV5-4,CASSSCPHNERFF,TGTGCCAGCAGCTCGTGTCCCCACAATGAGCGGTTCTTC
-,-,TRBJ2-7,TRBV7-9,CASSLVAAYFTYEQYF,TGTGCCAGCAGCTTAGTAGCGGCGTATTTCACCTACGAGCAGTACTTC
few,-,TRBJ2-2,TRBV10-2,CASSDTGRNTGELFF,TGCGCCAGCAGTGATACGGGAAGGAACACCGGGGAGCTGTTTTTT
-,-,TRBJ2-2,TRBV28,CASSLVRGIPLNTGELFF,TGTGCCAGCAGTTTAGTGAGGGGGATCCCTCTTAACACCGGGGAGCTGTTTTTT
-,-,TRBJ2-1,TRBV7-9,CASSPGWEARQFF,TGTGCCAGCAGCCCAGGTTGGGAGGCCCGGCAGTTCTTC
few,TRBD2,TRBJ2-3,TRBV6-2/TRBV6-3,CASRPWGLAVTDTQYF,TGTGCCAGCAGACCCTGGGGACTAGCGGTCACAGATACGCAGTATTTT
-,-,TRBJ1-4,TRBV2,CASRAQGNEKLFF,TGTGCCAGCAGGGCACAGGGAAATGAAAAACTGTTTTTT
many,-,TRBJ2-3,TRBV12-3/TRBV12-4,CASSLSDTDTQYF,TGTGCCAGCAGTTTGAGTGACACAGATACGCAGTATTTT
many,TRBD1,TRBJ2-7,TRBV6-2/TRBV6-3,CASSLRDRAHEQYF,TGTGCCAGCAGCCTCCGGGACAGGGCCCACGAGCAGTACTTC
once,-,TRBJ2-5,TRBV11-2,CASRKLAEVVGKETQYF,TGTGCCAGCAGGAAATTAGCGGAAGTGGTGGGAAAAGAGACCCAGTACTTC
-,-,TRBJ2-3,TRBV4-1,CASSQYSTGTQYF,TGCGCCAGCAGCCAATATAGCACAGGTACGCAGTATTTT
many,-,TRBJ2-7,TRBV6-1,CASSEARGPYEQYF,TGTGCCAGCAGTGAAGCACGGGGCCCCTACGAGCAGTACTTC
many,-,TRBJ2-2,TRBV4-1,CASSQASRRATGELFF,TGCGCCAGCAGCCAAGCGTCGAGGAGGGCCACCGGGGAGCTGTTTTTT
many,TRBD2,TRBJ2-1,TRBV12-3/TRBV12-4,CASRDGTSGRASDEQFF,TGTGCCAGCAGGGACGGGACTAGCGGGAGGGCGAGCGATGAGCAGTTCTTC
-,-,TRBJ2-1,TRBV6-2/TRBV6-3,CASSPYVVSSYNEQFF,TGTGCCAGCAGTCCATACGTCGTCAGCTCCTACAATGAGCAGTTCTTC
-,TRBD2,TRBJ2-2,TRBV6-2/TRBV6-3,CTSSYRSGIGTGELPF,TGTACCAGCAGTTACAGGAGCGGGATCGGCACCGGGGAGCTGCCTTTT
-,-,TRBJ2-1,TRBV6-1,CASRDRGEKNEQFF,TGTGCCAGCAGGGACCGCGGGGAAAAGAATGAGCAGTTCTTC
many,TRBD2,TRBJ2-6,TRBV12-3/TRBV12-4,CASSLAGLAGSGANVLTF,TGTGCCAGCAGTTTAGCGGGACTAGCGGGATCTGGGGCCAACGTCCTGACTTTC
many,-,TRBJ1-6,TRBV6-1,CASSSGQTASPLHF,TGTGCCAGCAGTTCTGGACAGACGGCTTCACCCCTCCACTTT
-,-,TRBJ2-7,TRBV5-1,CGSSWDKAYEQYF,TGCGGCAGCAGCTGGGACAAGGCCTACGAGCAATACTTC
once,-,TRBJ2-3,TRBV6-5,CTSRRDSWGDTQYF,TGTACCAGCAGGCGGGACTCCTGGGGAGATACGCAGTATTTT
many,-,TRBJ2-3,TRBV5-5,CASSFNTDTQYF,TGTGCCAGCAGCTTCAACACAGATACGCAGTATTTT
-,TRBD2,TRBJ2-3,TRBV6-1,CASSDQRDGADTLYF,TGTGCCAGCAGTGACCAGCGGGACGGCGCAGATACGCTGTATTTT
-,-,TRBJ2-7,TRBV6-2/TRBV6-3,CASSYHTGKSNTEQYF,TGTGCCAGCAGTTACCATACAGGGAAATCGAACACCGAGCAGTACTTC
-,-,TRBJ1-6,TRBV7-9,CASSLERDNSPLHF,TGTGCCAGCAGCTTAGAGCGGGACAATTCACCCCTCCACTTT
few,-,TRBJ1-3,TRBV10-3,CAISGGNTIYF,TGTGCCATCAGTGGAGGAAACACCATATATTTT
-,TRBD1,TRBJ2-7,TRBV13,CASTPAGGYYEQHF,TGTGCCAGCACCCCGGCAGGGGGATACTACGAGCAGCACTTC
-,-,TRBJ2-1,TRBV12-3/TRBV12-4,CASSLGSAVGPENEQFF,TGTGCCAGCAGTTTAGGTTCGGCCGTGGGGCCAGAGAATGAGCAGTTCTTC
many,-,TRBJ2-2,TRBV11-2,CASMPRGGTRFSGELFF,TGTGCCAGCATGCCCAGGGGGGGGACTAGATTCTCCGGGGAGCTGTTTTTT
-,-,TRBJ2-7,TRBV7-2,CASSSPPSNEQYF,TGTGCCAGCAGCTCCCCGCCCTCTAATGAGCAGTACTTC
many,TRBD1,TRBJ1-5,TRBV6-6,CASSFDRGYNQPQHF,TGTGCCAGCAGTTTTGACAGGGGGTACAATCAGCCCCAGCATTTT
-,TRBD2,TRBJ2-1,TRBV4-2,CASSQASGLHNEQFF,TGTGCCAGCAGCCAAGCTAGCGGACTTCACAATGAGCAGTTCTTC
many,-,TRBJ2-3,TRBV6-5,CASSYSPRSGDTQYF,TGTGCCAGCAGTTACTCCCCTAGATCGGGAGATACGCAGTATTTT
-,TRBD1,TRBJ2-3,TRBV28,CASRGQLTDTQYF,TGTGCCAGCCGGGGACAGCTCACAGATACGCAGTATTTT
-,TRBD1,TRBJ1-6,TRBV7-9,CASSRVQGAGGPPLHF,TGTGCCAGCAGCCGAGTACAGGGGGCAGGGGGTCCACCCCTCCACTTT
-,-,TRBJ2-2,TRBV7-9,CASRLQGPQGTGELFF,TGTGCCAGCAGGCTTCAGGGGCCTCAGGGGACCGGGGAGCTGTTTTTT
-,-,TRBJ2-1,TRBV4-1,CASSPQLAQFTYNEQFF,TGCGCCAGCAGCCCCCAGCTAGCTCAGTTTACCTACAATGAGCAGTTCTTC
once,-,TRBJ2-3,TRBV11-2,CAISPPGQLADTQYF,TGTGCCATCAGCCCGCCGGGGCAACTGGCAGATACGCAGTATTTT
-,-,TRBJ1-5,TRBV6-5,CASSFGGMNQPQLF,TGTGCCAGCAGTTTTGGCGGGATGAATCAGCCCCAGCTTTTT
-,-,TRBJ2-2,TRBV4-1,CASSQEAGTGELFF,TGCGCCAGCAGCCAAGAGGCCGGCACCGGGGAGCTGTTTTTT
-,-,TRBJ1-3,TRBV12-3/TRBV12-4,CASSRNNAGNTIYF,TGTGCCAGCAGTCGCAACAACGCTGGAAACACCATATATTTT
many,-,TRBJ2-1,TRBV29-1,CSAYRENSNNEQFF,TGCAGCGCCTACCGAGAGAATTCCAACAATGAGCAGTTCTTC
few,-,TRBJ2-1,TRBV6-2/TRBV6-3,CASSYGGYYNEQFF,TGTGCCAGCAGTTACGGGGGATACTACAATGAGCAGTTCTTC
-,-,TRBJ1-5,TRBV29-1,CSVGDYSNQPQHF,TGCAGCGTTGGGGACTACAGCAATCAGCCCCAGCATTTT
once,-,TRBJ2-5,TRBV6-1,CASSPSPHETQYF,TGTGCCAGCAGCCCCAGCCCCCACGAGACCCAGTACTTC
many,TRBD2,TRBJ2-1,TRBV11-3,CASSPPEAGGHNEQFF,TGTGCCAGCAGCCCACCCGAAGCGGGAGGCCACAATGAGCAGTTCTTC
many,-,TRBJ1-1,TRBV29-1,CSVVSGREGAFF,TGCAGCGTTGTGTCAGGGCGCGAGGGAGCTTTCTTT
-,TRBD1,TRBJ2-5,TRBV11-2,CAGSLALGGGTQYF,TGTGCCGGCAGCTTAGCTCTAGGGGGCGGGACCCAGTACTTC
-,TRBD2,TRBJ2-1,TRBV29-1,CIVLGLAGINEQFF,TGCATCGTTTTGGGACTAGCGGGGATTAATGAGCAGTTCTTC
few,-,TRBJ1-5,TRBV12-5,CASGGRDGYQPQHF,TGTGCTAGTGGGGGCCGGGACGGTTATCAGCCCCAGCATTTT
-,TRBD2,TRBJ2-5,TRBV6-1,CVSSEAQSGLAGIVEAQYF,TGTGTCAGCAGTGAAGCTCAGTCGGGACTAGCGGGAATTGTTGAGGCCCAGTACTTC
many,-,TRBJ2-2,TRBV29-1,CSAFEGNTGELFF,TGCAGCGCATTTGAGGGGAACACCGGGGAGCTGTTTTTT